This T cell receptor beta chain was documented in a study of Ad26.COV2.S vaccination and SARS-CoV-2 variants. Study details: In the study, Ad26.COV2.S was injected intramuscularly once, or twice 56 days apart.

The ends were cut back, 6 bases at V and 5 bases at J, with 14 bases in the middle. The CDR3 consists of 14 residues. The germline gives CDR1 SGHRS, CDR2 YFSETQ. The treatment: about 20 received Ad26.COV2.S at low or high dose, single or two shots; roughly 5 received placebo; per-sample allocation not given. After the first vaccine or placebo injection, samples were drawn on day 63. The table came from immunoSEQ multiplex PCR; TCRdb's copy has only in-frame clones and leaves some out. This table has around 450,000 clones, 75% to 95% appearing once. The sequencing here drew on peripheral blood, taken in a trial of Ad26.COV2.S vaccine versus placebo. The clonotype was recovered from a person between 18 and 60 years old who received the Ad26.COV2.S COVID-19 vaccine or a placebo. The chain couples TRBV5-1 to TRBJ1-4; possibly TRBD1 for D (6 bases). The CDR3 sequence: CASKWRGANEKLFF. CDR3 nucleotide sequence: TGCGCCAGCAAATGGCGGGGGGCGAATGAAAAACTGTTTTTT.